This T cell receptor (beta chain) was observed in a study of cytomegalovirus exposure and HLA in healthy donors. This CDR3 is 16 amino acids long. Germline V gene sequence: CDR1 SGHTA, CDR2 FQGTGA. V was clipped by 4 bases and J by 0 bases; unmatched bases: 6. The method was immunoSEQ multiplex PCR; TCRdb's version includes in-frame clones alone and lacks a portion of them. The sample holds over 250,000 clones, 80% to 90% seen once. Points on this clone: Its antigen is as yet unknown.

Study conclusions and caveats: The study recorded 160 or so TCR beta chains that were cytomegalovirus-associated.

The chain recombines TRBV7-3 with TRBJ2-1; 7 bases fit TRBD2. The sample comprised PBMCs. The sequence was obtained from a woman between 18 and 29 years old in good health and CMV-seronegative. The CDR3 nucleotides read TGTGCCAGCAGCTGGGGAGCGGGAAGCTCCTACAATGAGCAGTTCTTC. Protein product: CASSWGAGSSYNEQFF.